Listed below are T cell receptor beta chains from one sample, sequenced in a study of blood T cells in healthy people across ages. MiXCR, applied by TCRdb to the 5' RACE reads, yields one record per CDR3 protein. The table includes fewer than 1,000,000 distinct CDR3 sequences, around 45% detected once. What was sequenced was blood. The receptors shown here come from a man aged 55 to 69 in good health. Each CDR3 is given with its conserved first and last residue. Fields, in order: clone size, J gene, V gene, CDR3 protein. Rows give clone size only sometimes, using once, few, many, or a class for an expanded clone.

>few|TRBJ2-1|TRBV29-1
CSVDLAGGNEQFF
>few|TRBJ2-1|TRBV3-1
CASSQEVGGADLWKQFF
>few|TRBJ2-6|TRBV6-1
CASSEGSSGANVLTF
>once|.|TRBV11-2
CASSATFGQGAGETQYF
>few|TRBJ1-4|TRBV4-1
CASSQAATNEKLFF
>.|TRBJ2-3|TRBV9
CASSVSGAGDTQYF
>many|TRBJ2-7|TRBV7-2
CASSPTSGGYEQYF
>many|TRBJ2-4|TRBV5-1
CASSLYAGPKNIQYF
>.|TRBJ2-3|TRBV5-1
CASSVQGKGTDTQYF
>few|TRBJ2-7|TRBV20-1
CSARDTAYEQYF
>once|TRBJ2-3|TRBV27
CASSLAGGYGGDTQYF
>.|TRBJ1-2|TRBV12-3/TRBV12-4
CASTTFRGTHYGYTF
>once|TRBJ1-2|TRBV28
CASVWTGGSYGYTF
>.|.|TRBV20-1
CSAATGFLEQYF
>few|TRBJ1-6|TRBV4-3
CASSQESRRNSPLHF
>.|TRBJ2-2|TRBV5-5
CASSLSTGELFF
>.|TRBJ1-5|TRBV9
CASSSTPGGDQPQHF
>.|TRBJ2-7|TRBV20-1
CSAGQGYYEQYF
>many|TRBJ1-2|TRBV4-1
CASSPASAGGRYGYTF
>few|TRBJ2-6|TRBV3-1
CASSQDGRVDGANVLTF
>.|TRBJ1-4|TRBV2
CASRSGTGGEKLFF
>few|TRBJ1-4|TRBV21-1
CASSKDPGANEKLFF
>many|TRBJ2-7|TRBV5-1
CASSLYNSYEQYF
>once|TRBJ1-6|TRBV20-1
CSASEETGTYNSPLHF